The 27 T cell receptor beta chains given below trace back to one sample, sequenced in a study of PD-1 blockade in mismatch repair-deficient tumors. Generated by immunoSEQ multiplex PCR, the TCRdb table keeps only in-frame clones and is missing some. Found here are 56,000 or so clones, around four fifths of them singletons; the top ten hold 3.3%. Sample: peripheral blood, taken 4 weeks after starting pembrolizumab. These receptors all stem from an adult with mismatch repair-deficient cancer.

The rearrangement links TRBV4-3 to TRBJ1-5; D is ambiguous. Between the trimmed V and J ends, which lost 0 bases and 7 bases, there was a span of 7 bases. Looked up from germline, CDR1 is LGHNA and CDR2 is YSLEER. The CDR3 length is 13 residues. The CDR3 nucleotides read TGCGCCAGCAGCCAAGAGGTCGCGCAGCCCCAGCATTTT. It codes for CASSQEVAQPQHF.

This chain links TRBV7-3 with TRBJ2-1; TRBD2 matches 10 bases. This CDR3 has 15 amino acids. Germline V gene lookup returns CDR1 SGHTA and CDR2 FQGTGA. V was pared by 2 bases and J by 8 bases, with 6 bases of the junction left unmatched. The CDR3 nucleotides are TGTGCCAGCAGCTTATTCCTAGCGGGAGATGATGAGCAGTTCTTC. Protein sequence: CASSLFLAGDDEQFF.

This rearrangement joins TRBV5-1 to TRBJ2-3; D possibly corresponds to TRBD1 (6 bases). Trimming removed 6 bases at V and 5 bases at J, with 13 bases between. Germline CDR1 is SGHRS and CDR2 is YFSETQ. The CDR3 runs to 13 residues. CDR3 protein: CASTKTGLDTQYF. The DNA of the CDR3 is TGCGCCAGCACCAAAACAGGGTTAGATACGCAGTATTTT.

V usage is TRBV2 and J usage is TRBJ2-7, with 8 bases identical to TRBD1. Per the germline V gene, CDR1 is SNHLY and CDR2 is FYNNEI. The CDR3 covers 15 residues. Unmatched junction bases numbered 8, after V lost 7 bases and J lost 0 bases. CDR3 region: CASTWGTGGSYEQYF. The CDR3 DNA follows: TGTGCCAGCACCTGGGGCACAGGGGGCTCCTACGAGCAGTACTTC.

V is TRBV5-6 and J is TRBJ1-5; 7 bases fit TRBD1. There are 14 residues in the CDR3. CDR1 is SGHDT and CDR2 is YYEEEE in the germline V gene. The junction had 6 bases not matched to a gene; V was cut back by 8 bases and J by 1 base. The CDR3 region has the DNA TGTGCCAGTTATAGACAGGGAAGCAATCAGCCCCAGCATTTT. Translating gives CASYRQGSNQPQHF.

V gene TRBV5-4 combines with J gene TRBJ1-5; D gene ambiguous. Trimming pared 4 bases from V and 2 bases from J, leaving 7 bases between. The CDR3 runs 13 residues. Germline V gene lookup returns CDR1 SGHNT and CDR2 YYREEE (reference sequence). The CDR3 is CASSTGGNQPQHF. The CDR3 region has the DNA TGTGCCAGCAGCACTGGGGGCAATCAGCCCCAGCATTTT.

Here the CDR3 DNA reads TGCAGCGTACCCGCCGGGACACCGAACACCGGGGAGCTGTTTTTT. This codes for CSVPAGTPNTGELFF. The chain combines TRBV29-1 with TRBJ2-2; D possibly corresponds to TRBD1 (6 bases). Germline CDR1 and CDR2: SQVTM and ANQGSEA. With 6 bases removed from V and 0 bases from J, the gap between germline ends came to 14 bases. The CDR3 loop spans 15 amino acids.

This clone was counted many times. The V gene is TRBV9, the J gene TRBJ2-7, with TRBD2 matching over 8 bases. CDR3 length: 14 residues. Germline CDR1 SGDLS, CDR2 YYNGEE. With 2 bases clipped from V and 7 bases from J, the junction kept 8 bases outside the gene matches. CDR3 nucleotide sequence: TGTGCCAGCAGCGTTATTAGCGGGATGGGTGAGCAGTACTTC. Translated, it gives CASSVISGMGEQYF. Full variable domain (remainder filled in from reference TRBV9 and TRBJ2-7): DSGVTQTPKHLITATGQRVTLRCSPRSGDLSVYWYQQSLDQGLQFLIQYYNGEERAKGNILERFSAQQFPDLHSELNLSSLELGDSALYFCASSVISGMGEQYFGPGTRLTVT.

This chain's CDR3 is CASTQEQRNQPQHF. In DNA form, the CDR3 reads TGTGCCAGCACACAGGAACAAAGAAATCAGCCCCAGCATTTT. The chain combines TRBV6-1 with TRBJ1-5; a possible D gene is TRBD1 (5 bases). The CDR3 has 14 residues. Germline-derived CDR1 and CDR2 are MNHNS and SASEGT. The V gene lost 7 bases and the J gene lost 4 bases, with 14 bases spanning the gap.

CDR3 nucleotide sequence: TGTGCCAGCTCACCCGTGGGTACTAGGGAAGCTTTCTTT. Protein product: CASSPVGTREAFF. The rearrangement joins TRBV18 to TRBJ1-1; D is unclear. V was clipped by 3 bases and J by 8 bases, with 13 bases between them. This CDR3 is 13 amino acids long. Germline values: CDR1 KGHSH, CDR2 LQKENI.

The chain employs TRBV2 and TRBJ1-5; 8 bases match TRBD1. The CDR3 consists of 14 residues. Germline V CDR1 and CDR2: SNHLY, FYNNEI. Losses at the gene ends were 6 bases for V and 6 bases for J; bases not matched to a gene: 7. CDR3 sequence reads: CASSTGTGFQPQHF. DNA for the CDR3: TGTGCCAGCAGCACCGGGACAGGTTTTCAGCCCCAGCATTTT.

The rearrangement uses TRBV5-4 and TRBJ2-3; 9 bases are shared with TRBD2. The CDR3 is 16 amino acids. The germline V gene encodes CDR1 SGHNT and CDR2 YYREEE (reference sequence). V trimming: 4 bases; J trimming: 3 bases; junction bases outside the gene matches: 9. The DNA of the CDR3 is TGTGCCAGCAGCCACCGGGCGGGAGGGGGTACAGATACGCAGTATTTT. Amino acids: CASSHRAGGGTDTQYF.

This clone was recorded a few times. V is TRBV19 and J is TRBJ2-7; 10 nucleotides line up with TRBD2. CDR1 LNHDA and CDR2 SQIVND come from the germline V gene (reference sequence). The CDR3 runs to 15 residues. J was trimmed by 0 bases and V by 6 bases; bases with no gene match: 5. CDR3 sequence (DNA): TGTGCCAGTAGGCTGGGGACTAGCGACTCCTACGAGCAGTACTTC. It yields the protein CASRLGTSDSYEQYF.

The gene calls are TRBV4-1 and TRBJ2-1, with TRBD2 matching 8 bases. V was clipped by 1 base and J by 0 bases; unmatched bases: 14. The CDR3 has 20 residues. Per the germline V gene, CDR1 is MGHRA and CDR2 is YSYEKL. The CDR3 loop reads CASSQVLAGRIGGSYNEQFF. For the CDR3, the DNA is TGCGCCAGCAGCCAAGTCCTAGCGGGCAGGATTGGGGGCTCCTACAATGAGCAGTTCTTC.

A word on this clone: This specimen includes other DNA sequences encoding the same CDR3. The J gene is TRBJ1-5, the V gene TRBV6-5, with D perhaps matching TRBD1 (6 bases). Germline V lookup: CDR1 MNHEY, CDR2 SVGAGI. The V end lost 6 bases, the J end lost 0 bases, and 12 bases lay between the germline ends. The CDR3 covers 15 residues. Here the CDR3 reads CASSLTGVSNQPQHF. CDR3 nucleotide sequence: TGTGCCAGCAGCCTGACAGGTGTTAGCAATCAGCCCCAGCATTTT.

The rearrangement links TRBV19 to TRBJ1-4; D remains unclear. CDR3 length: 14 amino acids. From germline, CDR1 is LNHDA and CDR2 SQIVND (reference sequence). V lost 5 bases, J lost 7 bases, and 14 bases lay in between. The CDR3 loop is CASSLTAHLEKLFF. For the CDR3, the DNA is TGTGCCAGTAGTTTGACCGCTCACCTTGAAAAACTGTTTTTT.

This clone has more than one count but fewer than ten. CDR3 DNA sequence: TGTGCCAGTAGTATATCAACAGGTTCTAGGGGAGAGCAGTACTTC. This sequence encodes CASSISTGSRGEQYF. This chain uses TRBV19 with TRBJ2-7, with D maybe TRBD1 (5 bases). With 2 bases removed from V and 7 bases from J, the gap between germline ends came to 18 bases. The CDR3 runs 15 residues. CDR1 and CDR2 from the germline V gene are LNHDA and SQIVND (reference sequence). The complete variable domain, with remaining parts taken from reference TRBV19 and TRBJ2-7, reads DGGITQSPKYLFRKEGQNVTLSCEQNLNHDAMYWYRQDPGQGLRLIYYSQIVNDFQKGDIAEGYSVSREKKESFPLTVTSAQKNPTAFYLCASSISTGSRGEQYFGPGTRLTVT.

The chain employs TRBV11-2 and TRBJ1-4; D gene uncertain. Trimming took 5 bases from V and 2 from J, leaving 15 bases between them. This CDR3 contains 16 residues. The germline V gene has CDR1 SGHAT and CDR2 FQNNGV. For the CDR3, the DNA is TGTGCCAGCAGCCCCGGGTGGCCTTCGACTAATGAAAAACTGTTTTTT. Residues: CASSPGWPSTNEKLFF.

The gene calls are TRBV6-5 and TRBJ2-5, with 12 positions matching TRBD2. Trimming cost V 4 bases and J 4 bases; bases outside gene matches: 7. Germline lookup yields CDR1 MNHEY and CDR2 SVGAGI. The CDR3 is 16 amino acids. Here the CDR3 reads CASSSWTSGILETQYF. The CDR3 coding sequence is TGTGCCAGCAGTTCGTGGACTAGCGGGATTTTAGAGACCCAGTACTTC.

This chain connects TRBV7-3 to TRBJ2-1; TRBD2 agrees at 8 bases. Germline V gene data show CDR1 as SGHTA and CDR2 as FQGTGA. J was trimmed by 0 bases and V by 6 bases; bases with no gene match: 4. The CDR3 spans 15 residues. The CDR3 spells CASRPGTSSYNEQFF. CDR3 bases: TGTGCCAGCAGACCTGGGACTAGCTCCTACAATGAGCAGTTCTTC.

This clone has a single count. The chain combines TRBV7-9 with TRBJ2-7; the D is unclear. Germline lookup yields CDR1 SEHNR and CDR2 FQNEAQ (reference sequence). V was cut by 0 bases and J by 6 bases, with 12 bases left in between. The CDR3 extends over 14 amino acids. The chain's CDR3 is CASSLAERAGEQYF. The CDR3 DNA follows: TGTGCCAGCAGCTTAGCGGAAAGGGCTGGCGAGCAGTACTTC.

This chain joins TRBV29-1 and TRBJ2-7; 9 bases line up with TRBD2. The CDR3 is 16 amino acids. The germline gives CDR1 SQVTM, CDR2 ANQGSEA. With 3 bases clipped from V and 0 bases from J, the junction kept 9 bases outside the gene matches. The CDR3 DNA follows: TGCAGCGTTGAGGGCCCTAGCGGGACGAGCTCCTACGAGCAGTACTTC. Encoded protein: CSVEGPSGTSSYEQYF.

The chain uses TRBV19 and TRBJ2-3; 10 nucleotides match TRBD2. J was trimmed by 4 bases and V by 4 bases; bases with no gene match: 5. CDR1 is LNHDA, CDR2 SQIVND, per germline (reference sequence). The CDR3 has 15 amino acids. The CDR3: CASSKGLAGADTQYF. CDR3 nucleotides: TGTGCCAGTAGTAAAGGTCTAGCGGGAGCAGATACGCAGTATTTT.

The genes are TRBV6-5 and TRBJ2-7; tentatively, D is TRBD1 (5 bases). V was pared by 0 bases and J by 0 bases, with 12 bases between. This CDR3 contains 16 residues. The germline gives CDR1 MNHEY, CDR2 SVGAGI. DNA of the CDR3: TGTGCCAGCAGTTACTCCTCAGGTGGGGCCTCCTACGAGCAGTACTTC. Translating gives CASSYSSGGASYEQYF.

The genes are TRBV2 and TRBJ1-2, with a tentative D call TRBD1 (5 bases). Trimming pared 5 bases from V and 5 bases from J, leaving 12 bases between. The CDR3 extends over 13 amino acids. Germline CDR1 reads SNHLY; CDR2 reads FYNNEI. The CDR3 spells CASSSGTDYGYTF. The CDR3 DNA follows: TGTGCCAGCAGTTCCGGGACGGATTATGGCTACACCTTC.

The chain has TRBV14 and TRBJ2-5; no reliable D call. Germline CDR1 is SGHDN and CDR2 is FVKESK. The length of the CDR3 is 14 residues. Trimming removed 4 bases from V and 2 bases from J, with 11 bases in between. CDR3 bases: TGTGCCAGCAGCCCGCGACTGGGACAAGAGACCCAGTACTTC. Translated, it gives CASSPRLGQETQYF.

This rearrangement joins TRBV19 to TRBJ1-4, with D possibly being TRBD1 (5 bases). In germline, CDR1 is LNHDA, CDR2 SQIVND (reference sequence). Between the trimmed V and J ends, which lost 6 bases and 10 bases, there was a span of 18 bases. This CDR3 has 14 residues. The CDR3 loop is CASSADPARGKLFF. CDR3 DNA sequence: TGTGCCAGTAGCGCCGACCCCGCAAGGGGAAAACTGTTTTTT.